These 31 T cell receptor beta chains were sequenced from one sample in a study of blood T cells in healthy people across ages. The authors ran a second PCR of about 7 to 11 cycles using a sample-barcoded 5' primer and a J-beta primer mix. From the 5' RACE reads, TCRdb called clonotypes with MiXCR, one entry per CDR3 protein. The sample has 2 million or so distinct CDR3 sequences, about 50% seen once. Specimen: blood. The origin of the receptors is a woman aged 40 to 49 in good health.

The chain uses TRBV6-5 and TRBJ2-7, with 7 nucleotides matching TRBD2. CDR1 is MNHEY and CDR2 is SVGAGI in the germline V gene. There are 13 residues in the CDR3. With V trimmed by 2 bases and J by 2 bases, 0 bases remained unmatched. The CDR3 loop reads CASSYREAYEQYF. CDR3 sequence (DNA): TGTGCCAGCAGTTACCGGGAGGCCTACGAGCAGTACTTC.

With respect to this clonotype: Because it lacks the conserved phenylalanine or tryptophan at the end, this CDR3 is likely a read error. CDR3 nucleotides: TGCAGCGTTGAAACACTCTTAGCGATAGCCGAGACCCAGTACCTC. As protein: CSVETLLAIAETQYL. V and J are TRBV29-1 and TRBJ2-5; a weak D match, TRBD2 (5 bases). The CDR3 consists of 15 residues. The germline V and J ends were trimmed by 2 bases and 5 bases, with 18 bases remaining between them. The germline gives CDR1 SQVTM, CDR2 ANQGSEA.

The V call is TRBV20-1, the J call TRBJ1-6, with no clear D. Germline values: CDR1 DFQATT, CDR2 SNEGSKA (reference sequence). The CDR3 extends over 13 amino acids. V was pared by 1 base and J by 7 bases, with 8 bases between. The CDR3 is CSARGNPNSPLHF. In DNA, the CDR3 is TGCAGTGCTAGAGGAAACCCAAATTCACCCCTCCACTTT.

The chain has TRBV7-2 and TRBJ2-3; TRBD1 agrees at 7 bases. This CDR3 has 14 amino acids. Germline loops: CDR1 SGHTA, CDR2 FQGNSA. V lost 5 bases and J lost 6; bases outside the gene matches: 8. CDR3 bases: TGTGCCAGCAGCGCGCGACAGGGATTGGATACGCAGTATTTT. Translated: CASSARQGLDTQYF.

The CDR3 protein is CASSQEASGSPLHF. Here the CDR3 DNA reads TGTGCCAGCAGCCAAGAAGCTTCGGGTTCACCCCTCCACTTT. The gene calls are TRBV3-1 and TRBJ1-6; D unclear. From germline, CDR1 is LGHDT and CDR2 YNNKEL (reference sequence). V was trimmed by 0 bases and J by 9 bases, leaving 9 bases between them. CDR3 length equals 14 residues. Full variable domain (rest looked up from reference TRBV3-1 and TRBJ1-6): DTAVSQTPKYLVTQMGNDKSIKCEQNLGHDTMYWYKQDSKKFLKIMFSYNNKELIINETVPNRFSPKSPDKAHLNLHINSLELGDSAVYFCASSQEASGSPLHFGNGTRLTVT.

The chain uses TRBV18 and TRBJ2-1, with a weak D call TRBD2 (6 bases). This CDR3 contains 14 residues. The germline V and J ends were trimmed by 1 base and 8 bases, with 12 bases remaining between them. The germline V gene has CDR1 KGHSH and CDR2 LQKENI. This chain's CDR3 is CASSPQSPGDEQFF. DNA of the CDR3: TGTGCCAGCTCACCACAATCCCCGGGGGATGAGCAGTTCTTC.

This clonotype turned up a few times. This rearrangement joins TRBV6-5 to TRBJ2-7, with a weak D call TRBD2 (5 bases). TRBJ2-5 explains the end of the DNA better; the J call may be wrong. The CDR3 length is 17 residues. Germline CDR1 MNHEY, CDR2 SVGAGI. The CDR3 DNA is TGTGCCAGCAGTTACGGCGGCGGAGGCTCCTTCGGGGAGACCCAGTACTTC. Translating gives CASSYGGGGSFGETQYF.

The chain joins TRBV4-3 to TRBJ2-5; TRBD1 matches 7 bases. Trimming took 0 bases from V and 4 from J; bases not matched to a gene: 8. CDR3 size: 16 residues. Germline CDR1 is LGHNA and CDR2 is YSLEER. The CDR3 region is CASSQDPDRRRETQYF. CDR3 nucleotide sequence: TGCGCCAGCAGCCAAGACCCGGACAGGCGGCGAGAGACCCAGTACTTC.

The gene calls are TRBV7-9 and TRBJ2-1, with D unresolved. V dropped 5 bases and J dropped 5 bases, with 22 bases sitting between them. CDR1 and CDR2 from the germline V gene are SEHNR and FQNEAQ (reference sequence). The length of the CDR3 is 17 residues. CDR3 bases: TGTGCCAGCAGCCCAGCTTATGGCCAGCTGGTCAACAATGAGCAGTTCTTC. It is translated as CASSPAYGQLVNNEQFF.

This rearrangement joins TRBV29-1 to TRBJ1-4; D may be TRBD1 (6 bases). CDR3 size: 15 residues. V was shortened by 4 bases and J by 4 bases, with 16 bases between the two germline ends. Germline loops: CDR1 SQVTM, CDR2 ANQGSEA. CDR3 coding DNA: TGCAGCGTTGGTTTTTCGGCAGGGGTTAATGAAAAACTGTTTTTT. Its protein product is CSVGFSAGVNEKLFF.

This clonotype was observed a few times. V is TRBV10-3 and J is TRBJ2-7, with D tentatively TRBD1 (5 bases). This CDR3 region has 12 residues. Trimming pared 7 bases from V and 3 bases from J, leaving 10 bases between. Germline lookup yields CDR1 ENHRY and CDR2 SYGVKD. The CDR3 is CAIKDTGYEQYF. In DNA, the CDR3 is TGTGCCATCAAGGACACGGGCTACGAGCAGTACTTC.

The chain links TRBV7-2 to TRBJ2-1, with 9 bases aligning to TRBD2. Per germline, CDR1 SGHTA and CDR2 FQGNSA. The CDR3 sequence is 19 residues long. J lost 0 bases, V lost 6 bases, and 15 bases had no gene match. This CDR3 is CASRPTSGPKPGSYNEQFF. The CDR3 DNA is TGTGCCAGCAGGCCCACTAGCGGGCCCAAACCAGGCTCCTACAATGAGCAGTTCTTC. Full variable domain (outside the CDR3, taken from reference TRBV7-2 and TRBJ2-1): GAGVSQSPSNKVTEKGKDVELRCDPISGHTALYWYRQSLGQGLEFLIYFQGNSAPDKSGLPSDRFSAERTGGSVSTLTIQRTQQEDSAVYLCASRPTSGPKPGSYNEQFFGPGTRLTVL.

J is TRBJ2-6 and V is TRBV28, with a weak D call TRBD1 (5 bases). CDR1 and CDR2 (germline): MDHEN, SYDVKM. V gave up 7 bases and J gave up 4 bases, with 14 bases separating them. This CDR3 has 15 residues. The CDR3 spells CASTVGAAGANVLTF. In DNA form, the CDR3 reads TGTGCCAGCACAGTAGGGGCCGCGGGGGCCAACGTCCTGACTTTC.

This clonotype was seen a single time. This chain uses TRBV6-2 or TRBV6-3 with TRBJ2-7; D is ambiguous. V was trimmed by 4 bases and J by 2 bases, leaving 9 bases between them. Germline V gene data show CDR1 as MNHEY and CDR2 as SVGEGT. The CDR3 is 13 residues long. The CDR3 spells CASSSSAPYEQYF. In DNA, the CDR3 is TGTGCCAGCAGTTCGTCTGCACCCTACGAGCAGTACTTC.

This clonotype was observed a few times. The CDR3 loop reads CASTSTGPLHF. The CDR3 bases are TGTGCCAGCACCTCAACAGGACCCCTCCACTTT. This chain joins TRBV6-2 or TRBV6-3 and TRBJ1-6; D possibly corresponds to TRBD1 (5 bases). This CDR3 is built from 11 residues. Trimming took 7 bases from V and 12 from J, leaving 10 bases between them. CDR1 MNHEY and CDR2 SVGEGT come from the germline V gene.

The J gene is TRBJ2-4, the V gene TRBV7-2; a weak D match, TRBD2 (6 bases). This CDR3 spans 16 amino acids. Germline V lookup: CDR1 SGHTA, CDR2 FQGNSA. With 5 bases removed from V and 3 bases from J, the gap between germline ends came to 17 bases. CDR3 sequence reads: CASSPGAGRDKNIQYF. In DNA, the CDR3 is TGTGCCAGCAGCCCCGGGGCCGGGCGGGACAAAAACATTCAGTACTTC.

The chain employs TRBV25-1 and TRBJ2-1; 7 bases are a match to TRBD1. The V gene's germline CDR1 is MGHDK and CDR2 SYGVNS. This CDR3 has 15 amino acids. With 2 bases clipped from V and 5 bases from J, the junction kept 6 bases outside the gene matches. The DNA of the CDR3 is TGTGCCAGCAGTGAAGGTGGAACAGGGGACAATGAGCAGTTCTTC. This translates into CASSEGGTGDNEQFF.

This clonotype was counted a few times. The chain recombines TRBV20-1 with TRBJ1-4; unclear D gene. Germline assignment: CDR1 DFQATT and CDR2 SNEGSKA (reference sequence). This CDR3 comprises 14 residues. Trimming removed 6 bases from V and 0 bases from J, with 11 bases in between. This CDR3 reads CSAGDGTTNEKLFF. CDR3 in DNA: TGCAGTGCCGGAGACGGGACAACTAATGAAAAACTGTTTTTT.

This clonotype was counted only a few times. The chain has TRBV5-1 and TRBJ2-5; D is possibly TRBD1 or TRBD2 (6 bases each). Between the trimmed V and J ends, which lost 5 bases and 0 bases, there was a span of 23 bases. The CDR3 is made up of 18 amino acids. The V gene's germline CDR1 is SGHRS and CDR2 YFSETQ. The CDR3 nucleotides are TGCGCCAGCAGTCGTACCTCTAACGGGGGCGCTCACCAAGAGACCCAGTACTTC. It codes for CASSRTSNGGAHQETQYF.

This clonotype was counted a few times. This chain uses TRBV29-1 with TRBJ2-1; D not resolved. CDR1 is SQVTM and CDR2 is ANQGSEA in the germline V gene. The CDR3 spans 15 residues. Trimming stripped 3 bases from V and 2 bases from J, with 14 bases between. The CDR3 protein is CSVDQTSTPYNEQFF. The CDR3 DNA reads TGCAGCGTTGACCAGACTTCCACGCCCTACAATGAGCAGTTCTTC.

The gene calls are TRBV4-1 and TRBJ1-6; D is unresolved. CDR3 length: 15 amino acids. Trimming left V 0 bases short and J 7 bases short, with 10 bases between. Looked up from germline, CDR1 is MGHRA and CDR2 is YSYEKL. Written as DNA, the CDR3 is TGCGCCAGCAGCCAAGATGGCGTCGGGAATTCACCCCTCCACTTT. It encodes CASSQDGVGNSPLHF.

This chain joins TRBV6-2 or TRBV6-3 and TRBJ2-7, with TRBD2 as a possible D gene (7 bases). Trimming pared 5 bases from V and 10 bases from J, leaving 24 bases between. Germline-derived CDR1 and CDR2 are MNHEY and SVGEGT. The CDR3 contains 15 residues. The CDR3: CASSRGGILPPTQYF. CDR3 nucleotide sequence: TGTGCCAGCAGTAGGGGGGGAATCTTGCCCCCCACTCAGTACTTC.

Ten or more counts support this clonotype. The chain recombines TRBV6-5 with TRBJ2-2; no clear D gene. The CDR3 totals 15 residues. V was trimmed by 4 bases and J by 5 bases, leaving 14 bases between them. The germline CDR1 and CDR2 sequences are MNHEY and SVGAGI. CDR3 sequence reads: CASSSTEQMTGELFF. The CDR3 coding sequence is TGTGCCAGCAGTTCCACCGAACAGATGACCGGGGAGCTGTTTTTT.

CDR3 DNA: TGCAGTGCTAGAGTTGGGACTAGCGTATACACAGATACGCAGTATTTT. It is translated as CSARVGTSVYTDTQYF. The chain links TRBV20-1 to TRBJ2-3, with 10 bases lining up with TRBD2. Germline CDR1 is DFQATT and CDR2 is SNEGSKA (reference sequence). V trimming: 1 base; J trimming: 2 bases; junction bases outside the gene matches: 6. The length of the CDR3 is 16 residues.

The CDR3 loop is CASSPPGPSQYGYTF. DNA for the CDR3: TGTGCCAGCAGCCCCCCGGGCCCCTCCCAATATGGCTACACCTTC. This chain uses TRBV7-9 with TRBJ1-2; D gene unclear. The germline gives CDR1 SEHNR, CDR2 FQNEAQ (reference sequence). Trimming took 5 bases from V and 5 from J, leaving 18 bases between them. The CDR3 length is 15 residues. Using reference TRBV7-9 and TRBJ1-2 for the parts outside the CDR3, the full variable domain is DTGVSQNPRHKITKRGQNVTFRCDPISEHNRLYWYRQTLGQGPEFLTYFQNEAQLEKSRLLSDRFSAERPKGSFSTLEIQRTEQGDSAMYLCASSPPGPSQYGYTFGSGTRLTVV.

CDR3 in DNA: TGTGCCAGCAGCAAAGGGTCCCCGGGCAGACCTTGCGTCCCCACCACCTGGGGCTACGAGCAGTACTTC. Protein product: CASSKGSPGRPCVPTTWGYEQYF. This sequence joins TRBV21-1 and TRBJ2-4; TRBD1 is taken as the D call from the table, unchecked against the DNA. The tail of the sequence fits TRBJ2-7 better, so the J call may be wrong. TRBV21-1 is listed as a pseudogene. The CDR3 contains 23 residues.

This chain joins TRBV4-1 and TRBJ2-5; TRBD2 agrees at 7 bases. This CDR3 has 15 residues. The V and J ends lost 3 bases and 2 bases, in that order; junction bases with no gene match: 6. The germline V gene has CDR1 MGHRA and CDR2 YSYEKL. In nucleotides, the CDR3 is TGCGCCAGCAGCCACCCGGGACTAAAACAAGAGACCCAGTACTTC. This gives the protein CASSHPGLKQETQYF.

The gene calls are TRBV20-1 and TRBJ1-2; D may be TRBD1 (5 bases). Germline assignment: CDR1 DFQATT and CDR2 SNEGSKA (reference sequence). CDR3 length: 15 amino acids. V was pared by 1 base and J by 4 bases, with 16 bases between. The CDR3 sequence: CSARGDGQGFYGYTF. CDR3 nucleotide sequence: TGCAGTGCTAGAGGGGACGGTCAAGGGTTCTATGGCTACACCTTC.

The chain employs TRBV11-2 and TRBJ2-6; D is unclear. Germline CDR1 reads SGHAT; CDR2 reads FQNNGV. There are 15 residues in the CDR3. V was trimmed by 5 bases and J by 2 bases, leaving 10 bases between them. The CDR3 spells CASSPDIPGANVLTF. As DNA, the CDR3 is TGTGCCAGCAGCCCAGATATACCTGGGGCCAACGTCCTGACTTTC.

The chain employs TRBV7-3 and TRBJ2-7, with unresolved D. The closer fit of TRBJ2-5 to the DNA end suggests the J call may be wrong. Germline values: CDR1 SGHTA, CDR2 FQGTGA. This CDR3 has 13 amino acids. CDR3 bases: TGTGCCAGCAGCCGCTTATCCGGTGAGACCCAGTACTTC. Encoded protein: CASSRLSGETQYF.

CDR3 nucleotides: TGTGCCAGCAGCTTACGGCGGAGGGAAAATTCCTACGAGCAGTACTTC. Encoded protein: CASSLRRRENSYEQYF. The gene calls are TRBV7-2 and TRBJ2-7, with D possibly being TRBD2 (6 bases). V was cut by 2 bases and J by 1 base, with 15 bases left in between. CDR1 and CDR2 from the germline V gene are SGHTA and FQGNSA. This CDR3 region has 16 residues.